This is a list of T cell receptor beta chains from one sample in a study of cytomegalovirus exposure and HLA in healthy donors. The method was immunoSEQ multiplex PCR; TCRdb's version includes in-frame clones alone and lacks a portion of them. Of over 120,000 clones detected, around 80% appear once; the ten largest clones hold 2.5% to 3.5%. Source material: PBMCs. These receptors originate from a female donor in good health and CMV-seronegative. Both conserved end residues are part of each CDR3. The D gene is left open where the match is weak. Part of the rows lack a size; the others show once, few, many or a class for expanded clones.

-,TRBV6-1,17,TRBJ1-3,once,TGTGCCAGCAGTGAAGATAGAGGGGGAAGCTCTGGAAACACCATATATTTT,CASSEDRGGSSGNTIYF
TRBD1,TRBV9,18,TRBJ1-3,-,TGTGCCAGCAGCGTTTGGGACAGTCCCCTTCTCTCTGGAAACACCATATATTTT,CASSVWDSPLLSGNTIYF
TRBD1,TRBV27,13,TRBJ1-1,-,TGTGCCAGCAGTTCCTACAGGGGGACTGAAGCTTTCTTT,CASSSYRGTEAFF
-,TRBV2,13,TRBJ2-2,-,TGTGCCAGCAGGGAGGCGCCGACCGGGGAGCTGTTTTTT,CASREAPTGELFF
TRBD1,TRBV7-9,17,TRBJ2-1,few,TGTGCCAGCAGCTCCCCATGGCTGGACAGGGCCTACAATGAGCAGTTCTTC,CASSSPWLDRAYNEQFF
-,TRBV7-2,13,TRBJ1-3,few,TGTGCCAGCACCTCTATCAGGGGAAACACCATATATTTT,CASTSIRGNTIYF
-,TRBV19,15,TRBJ1-4,-,TGTGCCAGTAGTATCCAGGGAACAACTAATGAAAAACTGTTTTTT,CASSIQGTTNEKLFF
TRBD2,TRBV5-1,17,TRBJ2-3,once,TGCGCCAGCAGCTTGGCCGTAGCGGGCCCATCCACAGATACGCAGTATTTT,CASSLAVAGPSTDTQYF
-,TRBV6-1,15,TRBJ1-5,-,TGTGCCAGCTCTTTTGGTAGATTAGGCAATCAGCCCCAGCATTTT,CASSFGRLGNQPQHF
TRBD1,TRBV5-1,16,TRBJ1-6,-,TGCGCCAGCAGCTTGGGACCGAGACAGGGTTATTCACCCCTCCACTTT,CASSLGPRQGYSPLHF
TRBD2,TRBV27,16,TRBJ2-7,few,TGTGCCAGCAGTCCCCGCCCGACTAGCATCGGATACGAGCAGTACTTC,CASSPRPTSIGYEQYF
-,TRBV7-2,16,TRBJ2-6,-,TGTGCCAGCAGCTTAGGCAGGGTCTCTGGGGCCAACGTCCTGACTTTC,CASSLGRVSGANVLTF
-,TRBV6-5,13,TRBJ1-1,-,TGTGCCAGCAACCTACGGGGGAACACTGAAGCTTTCTTT,CASNLRGNTEAFF
-,TRBV30,15,TRBJ2-5,-,TGTGCCTGGAGTGTATTAGGTAGCGGACAAGAGACCCAGTACTTC,CAWSVLGSGQETQYF
-,TRBV7-9,14,TRBJ1-6,-,TGTGCCAGCAGCCCCCTATCTTTAGTGGCACCCCTCCACTTT,CASSPLSLVAPLHF
-,TRBV4-2,15,TRBJ1-2,-,TGTGCCAGCAGCCAAGATATCACGGGGGACTATGGCTACACCTTC,CASSQDITGDYGYTF
TRBD1,TRBV7-9,15,TRBJ1-2,-,TGTGCCAGCAGCGGCCGGGACAGGGGGCCTCCTGGCTACACCTTC,CASSGRDRGPPGYTF
-,TRBV7-9,18,TRBJ1-3,-,TGTGCCAGCAGTTGGGTGGAGAACTGGGAGATCGGTGGAAACACCATATATTTT,CASSWVENWEIGGNTIYF
TRBD1,TRBV5-5,13,TRBJ1-2,few,TGTGCCAGCAGGGCCGGACAGGGAGATGGCTACACCTTC,CASRAGQGDGYTF
-,TRBV7-2,17,TRBJ1-2,once,TGTGCCAGCAGCGGACGAGCCGGGCCCCGGGGAAACTATGGCTACACCTTC,CASSGRAGPRGNYGYTF
-,TRBV5-8,14,TRBJ2-7,-,TGTGCCAGCAGCTTGGGGGCAGGGCATGGCGAGCAGTACTTC,CASSLGAGHGEQYF
TRBD1,TRBV5-6,15,TRBJ1-6,-,TGTGCCAGCAGCTTTACAGGGGGCGCGTTCTCACCCCTCCACTTT,CASSFTGGAFSPLHF
TRBD1,TRBV2,15,TRBJ1-5,-,TGTGCCAGCAGTGAATGGGGACAGGGATATCAGCCCCAGCATTTT,CASSEWGQGYQPQHF
-,TRBV5-8,13,TRBJ2-7,-,TGTGCCAGCAGCTTGAGTAGGGGGTTCGAGCAGTACTTC,CASSLSRGFEQYF
TRBD1,TRBV6-1,11,TRBJ1-1,once,TGTGCCAGCAGAGACACAGGGGCTGCTTTCTTT,CASRDTGAAFF
-,TRBV7-2,13,TRBJ2-2,-,TGTGCCAGCAGCTTTTCAAACACCGGGGAGCTGTTTTTT,CASSFSNTGELFF
TRBD1,TRBV6-6,15,TRBJ1-2,few,TGTGCCAGCAGGACCAAGTGGAGGGGGCAAGGGAGCTACACCTTC,CASRTKWRGQGSYTF
-,TRBV5-1,12,TRBJ2-3,-,TGCGCCAGCAGCGCGGAAAGGAGTACGCAGTATTTT,CASSAERSTQYF
TRBD2,TRBV29-1,14,TRBJ2-1,-,TGCAGCGTTGCTTCGGGGGGAAAGAGGGGTGAGCAGTTCTTC,CSVASGGKRGEQFF
TRBD2,TRBV5-4,15,TRBJ2-3,once,TGTGCCAGCAGCTTGGTGGTAGCGGGGGGGCGCACGCAGTATTTT,CASSLVVAGGRTQYF
-,TRBV6-1,15,TRBJ1-4,few,TGTGCCAGCAGTGAAGTGCAGGGGTCGAGGAAAAAACTGTTTTTT,CASSEVQGSRKKLFF
-,TRBV7-2,16,TRBJ2-5,-,TGTGCCAGCAGCTCCCGGCAGGGCCTACGGGGGGAGACCCAGTACTTC,CASSSRQGLRGETQYF
-,TRBV7-3,15,TRBJ2-2,-,TGTGCCAGCAGCTTAACCGCGGGACCCACCGGGGAGCTGTTTTTT,CASSLTAGPTGELFF
-,TRBV7-8,11,TRBJ2-7,once,TGTGCCAGCGCCGGTAGTTACGAGCAGTACTTC,CASAGSYEQYF
TRBD1,TRBV4-2,16,TRBJ2-7,once,TGTGCCAGCAGCCACCAGACAGGGGGAAGCTCCTACGAGCAGTACTTC,CASSHQTGGSSYEQYF
-,TRBV6-1,15,TRBJ2-2,-,TGTGCCAGCAGCATCTTTAGGACACCCACCGGGGAGCTGTTTTTT,CASSIFRTPTGELFF
TRBD2,TRBV29-1,14,TRBJ2-7,-,TGCAGCGTATCTGCGGGGGGGCTTTTTAACGAGCAGTACTTC,CSVSAGGLFNEQYF
TRBD1,TRBV19,16,TRBJ2-5,-,TGTGCCAGTAGTATAGCTACAGGACAGGGGACAGAGACCCAGTACTTC,CASSIATGQGTETQYF
-,TRBV21-1,16,TRBJ2-2,-,TGTGCCAGCAGCCCCTGTTCGGACACCTCCGGCGGGGAGCTGTTTTTT,CASSPCSDTSGGELFF
TRBD2,TRBV4-2,21,TRBJ2-3,-,TGTGCCAGCAGCCACCCCAGAAGGGGTGCGGGGGAGGCTACTAGCACAGATACGCAGTATTTT,CASSHPRRGAGEATSTDTQYF
-,TRBV5-5,16,TRBJ1-3,few,TGTGCCAGCAGCTCCAGCGCTGGTGCCTCTGGAAACACCATATATTTT,CASSSSAGASGNTIYF
TRBD1,TRBV5-6,15,TRBJ2-7,-,TGTGCCAGCGCCCTAATCCGAGACAGGGATTACGAGCAGTACTTC,CASALIRDRDYEQYF
-,TRBV2,13,TRBJ2-3,once,TGTGCCACCGGTCCGGGGAGATGGAATACGCAGTATTTT,CATGPGRWNTQYF
TRBD1,TRBV30,15,TRBJ1-1,-,TGTGCCTGGAGTTCCCTCCGGACAGGGACCACTGAAGCTTTCTTT,CAWSSLRTGTTEAFF
-,TRBV21-1,13,TRBJ1-2,once,TGTGCCAGCAGTCCAGTCAGGGTCAACGGCTACACCTTC,CASSPVRVNGYTF
TRBD1,TRBV28,15,TRBJ2-7,-,TGTGCCAGCAGTTCGGGGGACAGGGGCCCCTACGAGCAGTACTTC,CASSSGDRGPYEQYF
-,TRBV5-1,13,TRBJ2-2,-,TGCGCCAGCACGAAAGCGCTCACCGGGGAGCTGTTTTTT,CASTKALTGELFF
-,TRBV5-1,16,TRBJ1-1,-,TGCGCCAGCAGCTTGGAGGGCCAGGGTGCGAACACTGAAGCTTTCTTT,CASSLEGQGANTEAFF
TRBD1,TRBV5-1,15,TRBJ1-2,-,TGCGCCAGCAGCGATACTGGACAGGGGGCTTATGGCTACACCTTC,CASSDTGQGAYGYTF
TRBD2,TRBV7-9,13,TRBJ2-1,few,TGTGCCAGCAGGGGACTAGCGAGGAATGAGCAGTTCTTC,CASRGLARNEQFF
TRBD1,TRBV5-4,16,TRBJ1-1,few,TGTGCCAGCAGCGTCGGTGACAGGGGGCGGGGGACTGAAGCTTTCTTT,CASSVGDRGRGTEAFF
-,TRBV5-1,17,TRBJ1-6,-,TGCGCCAGCAGCCCTTACTTTGACAGTGTGGTAAATTCACCCCTCCACTTT,CASSPYFDSVVNSPLHF
TRBD2,TRBV7-9,13,TRBJ2-1,few,TGTGCCAGCAGCTACGGGACTAACAATGAGCAGTTCTTC,CASSYGTNNEQFF